Listed here is a single TCR beta chain. This sample is drawn from a study of T-cell memory formation after mild COVID-19. Trimming took off 7 bases at V and 12 bases at J, with 15 bases between the two ends. This CDR3 has 11 residues. In germline, CDR1 is SGHAT, CDR2 FQNNGV. A 5'RACE reaction primed in the constant segment made cDNA libraries of TCR alpha and TCR beta, and these carried sample barcodes and UMIs. Via MiXCR, TCRdb re-called the 5' RACE reads, giving one row per CDR3 protein. The table lists hundreds of thousands of distinct CDR3 sequences, around 28% of them singletons, with roughly 14% in the top ten.

Input material: PBMCs or a T cell subset sorted from them (not recorded which). This clonotype was sampled from an adult woman who had mild COVID-19 (a few samples of this study predate the infection). Cell type and time point are not known. The V call is TRBV11-2, the J call TRBJ1-1; tentative D call: TRBD1 (5 bases). DNA for the CDR3: TGTGCCAGCATCACCCAGGGTAGGACTTTCTTT. Encoded protein: CASITQGRTFF.